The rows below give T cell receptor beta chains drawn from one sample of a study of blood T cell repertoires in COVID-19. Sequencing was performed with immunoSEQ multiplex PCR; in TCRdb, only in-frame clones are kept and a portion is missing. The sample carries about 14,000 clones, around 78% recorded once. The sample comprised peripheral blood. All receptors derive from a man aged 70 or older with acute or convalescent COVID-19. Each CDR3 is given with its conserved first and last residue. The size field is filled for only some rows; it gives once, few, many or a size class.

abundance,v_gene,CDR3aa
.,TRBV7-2,CASSRTVDQPQHF
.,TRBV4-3,CASSQDRDSGRETQYF
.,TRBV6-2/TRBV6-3,CASSGGYSRVTYNEQFF
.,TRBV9,CASSAGTGIYNEQFF
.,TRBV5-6,CASSLIRGAITEAFF
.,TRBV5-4,CASSLNSNYGYTF
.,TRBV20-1,CSASPQGNPGYTF
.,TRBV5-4,CASSWGGNTDTQYF
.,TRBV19,CASSIDHEAFF
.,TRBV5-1,CASSSTDRDWRGYTF
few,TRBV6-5,CAAWTLSSYNEQFF
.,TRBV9,CASSLRQGASGYTF
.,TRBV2,CASSPGQGARGKLFF
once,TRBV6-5,CASSGQGSNEQFF
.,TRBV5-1,CASSLATIGGGELFF
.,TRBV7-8,CASSPRDGLYGYTF
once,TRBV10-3,CATGLAGGGRVEDTQYF
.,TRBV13,CATLLTAVNTEAFF